This T cell receptor beta chain was obtained from a study of cytomegalovirus exposure and HLA in healthy donors. As to this clone: The antigen remains undetermined.

60 Vbeta and 13 Jbeta primers were used in PCR. Repertoires were generated with immunoSEQ multiplex PCR, while TCRdb's copy carries only in-frame clones and drops some. This table has 150,000 to 200,000 clones, around 80% appearing once. General study findings and limits: Most subjects had HLA-A and HLA-B alleles reportedly predicted accurately by TCR beta sequences. CMV antigen specificity of a few CMV-associated chains was confirmed in vitro. In a later analysis, parvovirus B19, influenza, CMV and Epstein-Barr virus appeared linked to several top co-occurrence clusters. Presence/absence analyses took donor sequencing depth as roughly uniform.

The origin of this receptor is a man in his forties in good health and CMV-seronegative. Sequences were obtained from PBMCs.

The CDR3 nucleotides read TGTGCCAGCAGCTGGAACAGGGGCGGTCAGCCCCAGCATTTT. Translation gives CASSWNRGGQPQHF. The gene calls are TRBV5-6 and TRBJ1-5; the match to TRBD1 covers 7 bases. The trim removed 3 bases at V and 6 bases at J, leaving 6 bases unmatched. The V gene's germline CDR1 is SGHDT and CDR2 YYEEEE. This CDR3 region has 14 residues.